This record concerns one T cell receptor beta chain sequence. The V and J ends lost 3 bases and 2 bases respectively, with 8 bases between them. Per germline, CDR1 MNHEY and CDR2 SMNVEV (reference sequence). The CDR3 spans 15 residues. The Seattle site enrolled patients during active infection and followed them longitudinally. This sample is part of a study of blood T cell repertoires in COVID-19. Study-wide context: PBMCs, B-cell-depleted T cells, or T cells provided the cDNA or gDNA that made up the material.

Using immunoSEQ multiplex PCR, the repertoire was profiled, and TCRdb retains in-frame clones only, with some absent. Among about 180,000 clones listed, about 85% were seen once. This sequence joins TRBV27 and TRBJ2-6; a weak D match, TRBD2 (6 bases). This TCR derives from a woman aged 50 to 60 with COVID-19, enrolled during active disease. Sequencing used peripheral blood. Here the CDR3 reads CASSFSGAGANVLTF. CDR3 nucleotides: TGTGCCAGCAGTTTTAGCGGAGCTGGGGCCAACGTCCTGACTTTC.